This T cell receptor beta chain is drawn from a study of tumor-infiltrating lymphocytes in primary liver carcinoma. Study summary: Each participant had primary liver carcinoma, and surgical resection was the treatment. Enrolled patients were male and female, aged 30 to 69 years.

Researchers generated TCR beta cDNA from approximately 520 ng of total RNA, relying on a constant-region primer. ARM-PCR, slightly modified, supplied the TCR beta libraries through three nested multiplex PCR rounds. Amplification in the first two PCR rounds was performed using TRBV1-TRBV30 forward primers and a C-beta reverse primer for approximately 10 cycles each. TCRdb used MiXCR to reprocess the multiplex PCR reads, holding one entry per CDR3 protein. The data hold approximately 340,000 distinct CDR3 sequences, with roughly 61% observed a single time. Looked up from germline, CDR1 is SGHAT and CDR2 is FQNNGV. CDR3 length equals 18 residues. After removal of 1 base from V and 9 bases from J, the junction contained 18 bases not matched to a gene. Germline DNA was also extracted, and blood RNA was taken from unsorted whole blood. Roughly 4.1 milliliters of peripheral blood were gathered ahead of the operation.

To note about this clonotype: Lacking the conserved final phenylalanine or tryptophan, this CDR3 likely reflects a read error.

The clonotype originates from a man between 35 and 55 years old with primary liver carcinoma and hepatitis B virus infection. The chain combines TRBV11-2 with TRBJ2-3, with TRBD2 matching over 8 bases. Sequencing was performed on peripheral blood. The CDR3 nucleotides are TGTGCCAGCAGCTTAGGTTCTTTTAATGCACTAGCGGACATAACGCAGTATTTG. This codes for CASSLGSFNALADITQYL.